The 21 T cell receptor beta chains listed next were all sequenced from one sample in a study of T cell changes during pregnancy in multiple sclerosis. Libraries were prepared by immunoSEQ multiplex PCR; TCRdb keeps only in-frame clonotypes and omits some of them. The data contain about 100,000 clones, approximately 91% of them singletons. Sequences were derived from peripheral blood, sampled after pregnancy. The source is a female donor with multiple sclerosis, enrolled in a pregnancy study.

This chain connects TRBV9 to TRBJ2-1, with D perhaps TRBD1 (5 bases). V dropped 4 bases and J dropped 13 bases, with 18 bases sitting between them. Looked up from germline, CDR1 is SGDLS and CDR2 is YYNGEE. The CDR3 spans 13 residues. The CDR3 coding sequence is TGTGCCAGCAGCCCCACACTCCAGGGTCTTCAGTTCTTC. This gives the protein CASSPTLQGLQFF. The whole variable domain, filled in from reference TRBV9 and TRBJ2-1, reads DSGVTQTPKHLITATGQRVTLRCSPRSGDLSVYWYQQSLDQGLQFLIQYYNGEERAKGNILERFSAQQFPDLHSELNLSSLELGDSALYFCASSPTLQGLQFFGPGTRLTVL.

The rearrangement uses TRBV4-1 and TRBJ2-7; a possible D gene is TRBD2 (6 bases). V was trimmed by 3 bases and J by 5 bases, leaving 11 bases between them. The CDR3 contains 13 residues. CDR1 is MGHRA and CDR2 is YSYEKL in the germline V gene. CDR3 amino acids: CASSHRLVDEQYF. The DNA of the CDR3 is TGCGCCAGCAGCCATCGACTAGTCGACGAGCAGTACTTC.

This clone was seen just once. The V call is TRBV27, the J call TRBJ2-5; possibly TRBD2 for D (5 bases). The germline gives CDR1 MNHEY, CDR2 SMNVEV (reference sequence). CDR3 length: 17 amino acids. V gave up 0 bases and J gave up 10 bases, with 24 bases separating them. The CDR3 DNA is TGTGCCAGCAGTTTATCGAAATCCCCCCTTCGTATGGAGGACCAGTACTTC. Translated: CASSLSKSPLRMEDQYF.

V and J are TRBV2 and TRBJ1-5; D gene unclear. Trimming stripped 6 bases from V and 1 base from J, with 13 bases between. The CDR3 runs 15 residues. Germline V gene sequence: CDR1 SNHLY, CDR2 FYNNEI. The chain's CDR3 is CASSQAGSSNQPQHF. The CDR3 DNA sequence: TGTGCCAGCAGCCAAGCGGGCAGCAGCAATCAGCCCCAGCATTTT.

In its sample, this clone was seen a few times. The chain has TRBV4-1 and TRBJ1-1, with D uncertain. V lost 3 bases to trimming and J lost 0 bases, with 8 bases between them. From germline, CDR1 is MGHRA and CDR2 YSYEKL. The CDR3 is 14 residues long. Written as DNA, the CDR3 is TGCGCCAGCAGCCACCCAGTCTTGAACACTGAAGCTTTCTTT. Translating gives CASSHPVLNTEAFF.

The chain carries TRBV12-5 and TRBJ2-7; a possible D gene is TRBD2 (5 bases). Trimming left V 0 bases short and J 1 base short, with 10 bases between. CDR3 length: 15 residues. CDR1 is LGHNT and CDR2 is FRNRAP in the germline V gene. The CDR3 protein is CASGLVLGSSYEQYF. CDR3 DNA sequence: TGTGCTAGTGGTTTGGTACTAGGGAGTTCCTACGAGCAGTACTTC. Full variable domain (outside the CDR3, taken from reference TRBV12-5 and TRBJ2-7): DARVTQTPRHKVTEMGQEVTMRCQPILGHNTVFWYRQTMMQGLELLAYFRNRAPLDDSGMPKDRFSAEMPDATLATLKIQPSEPRDSAVYFCASGLVLGSSYEQYFGPGTRLTVT.

The chain combines TRBV6-6 with TRBJ1-4; D gene ambiguous. V was trimmed by 7 bases and J by 5 bases, leaving 5 bases between them. Germline V lookup: CDR1 MNHNY, CDR2 SVGAGI (reference sequence). The CDR3 sequence is 11 residues long. The DNA of the CDR3 is TGTGCCAGCACTCTAAATGAAAAACTGTTTTTT. Translation gives CASTLNEKLFF.

This chain connects TRBV19 to TRBJ2-1, with 8 bases that match TRBD2. Trimming at V came to 0 bases and at J to 2 bases, leaving 0 bases not matched to a gene. Germline lookup yields CDR1 LNHDA and CDR2 SQIVND (reference sequence). The CDR3 length is 15 residues. This CDR3 is CASSIDGGAYNEQFF. The CDR3, as DNA: TGTGCCAGTAGTATAGACGGGGGGGCCTACAATGAGCAGTTCTTC.

The chain has TRBV5-1 and TRBJ2-7; tentatively, D is TRBD2 (6 bases). V dropped 0 bases and J dropped 7 bases, with 11 bases sitting between them. The CDR3 spans 13 residues. Per the germline V gene, CDR1 is SGHRS and CDR2 is YFSETQ. Here the CDR3 DNA reads TGCGCCAGCAGCTTGGAAACGGGGGATGAGCAGTACTTC. It encodes CASSLETGDEQYF.

The rearrangement uses TRBV15 and TRBJ2-1, with TRBD2 identical over 9 bases. The CDR3 has 19 amino acids. V lost 0 bases, J lost 8 bases, and 17 bases stayed unmatched. Germline V gene data show CDR1 as LNHNV and CDR2 as YYDKDF (reference sequence). The DNA for the CDR3 is TGTGCCACCAGCAGAGATAACTACGCCGGGACTAGCTTAGGGGATGAGCAGTTCTTC. Translating gives CATSRDNYAGTSLGDEQFF. Full variable domain (outside the CDR3, taken from reference TRBV15 and TRBJ2-1): DAMVIQNPRYQVTQFGKPVTLSCSQTLNHNVMYWYQQKSSQAPKLLFHYYDKDFNNEADTPDNFQSRRPNTSFCFLDIRSPGLGDTAMYLCATSRDNYAGTSLGDEQFFGPGTRLTVL.

This clone was found once. The chain employs TRBV5-8 and TRBJ1-5, with a possible D match to TRBD1 (6 bases). This CDR3 contains 16 residues. The V end lost 2 bases, the J end lost 3 bases, and 15 bases lay between the germline ends. CDR1 is SGHTS and CDR2 is YDEGEE in the germline V gene. The CDR3, as DNA: TGTGCCAGCAGCTTCTTAGACAGGAGCCTCAATCAGCCCCAGCATTTT. Encoded protein: CASSFLDRSLNQPQHF.

V and J are TRBV6-6 and TRBJ2-4, with 9 bases lining up with TRBD1. The junction had 9 bases not matched to a gene; V was cut back by 6 bases and J by 6 bases. Looked up from germline, CDR1 is MNHNY and CDR2 is SVGAGI (reference sequence). The CDR3 has 15 amino acids. The CDR3 DNA reads as TGTGCCAGCAGAAGGGAACAGGGGGCGATAAACATTCAGTACTTC. It codes for CASRREQGAINIQYF.

The genes are TRBV7-9 and TRBJ1-1, with D possibly being TRBD1 (6 bases). The CDR3 loop spans 12 amino acids. In germline, CDR1 is SEHNR, CDR2 FQNEAQ (reference sequence). V lost 9 bases and J 6 bases, leaving 14 bases between the germline ends. This chain's CDR3 is CARDSLKAEAFF. The CDR3 nucleotides read TGTGCCAGGGACAGCCTCAAGGCTGAAGCTTTCTTT. Full variable domain (missing parts from reference TRBV7-9 and TRBJ1-1): DTGVSQNPRHKITKRGQNVTFRCDPISEHNRLYWYRQTLGQGPEFLTYFQNEAQLEKSRLLSDRFSAERPKGSFSTLEIQRTEQGDSAMYLCARDSLKAEAFFGQGTRLTVV.

This chain joins TRBV5-6 and TRBJ2-7, with TRBD2 identical over 7 bases. V lost 0 bases and J lost 12; bases outside the gene matches: 6. The CDR3 extends over 12 amino acids. CDR1 SGHDT and CDR2 YYEEEE come from the germline V gene. CDR3 sequence (DNA): TGTGCCAGCAGCTTGGCCGGGGAGGGTCGGTACTTC. It translates to CASSLAGEGRYF.

The CDR3 protein is CATRKTGLDGYTF. In DNA form, the CDR3 reads TGTGCCACCAGAAAGACAGGTCTGGATGGCTACACCTTC. The chain recombines TRBV15 with TRBJ1-2; perhaps TRBD1 as D (6 bases). This CDR3 contains 13 residues. Trimming left V 6 bases short and J 6 bases short, with 14 bases between. Germline loops: CDR1 LNHNV, CDR2 YYDKDF (reference sequence).

The chain carries TRBV11-2 and TRBJ2-2; 12 nucleotides line up with TRBD2. The CDR3 extends over 18 amino acids. Unmatched junction bases numbered 10, after V lost 5 bases and J lost 3 bases. CDR1 and CDR2 (germline): SGHAT, FQNNGV. The chain's CDR3 is CASSPYGLAGGDTGELFF. CDR3 in DNA: TGTGCCAGCAGCCCCTATGGCCTAGCGGGGGGGGACACCGGGGAGCTGTTTTTT.

This clone was recorded a few times. The chain recombines TRBV6-1 with TRBJ1-2; D gene uncertain. Germline CDR1 is MNHNS and CDR2 is SASEGT. The V and J ends lost 4 bases and 4 bases respectively, with 4 bases between them. The CDR3 contains 11 residues. The CDR3 nucleotides read TGTGCCAGCAGTGCGGGCTATGGCTACACCTTC. This encodes CASSAGYGYTF.

The rearrangement links TRBV5-1 to TRBJ1-2; D is ambiguous. The CDR3 is made up of 15 amino acids. Trimming took 0 bases from V and 0 from J, leaving 9 bases between them. Germline-derived CDR1 and CDR2 are SGHRS and YFSETQ. The CDR3 DNA follows: TGCGCCAGCAGCTTGGGCCAGAACACTAACTATGGCTACACCTTC. Translation: CASSLGQNTNYGYTF.

The chain is built from TRBV6-1 and TRBJ1-6, with unresolved D. Germline-derived CDR1 and CDR2 are MNHNS and SASEGT. The V gene lost 4 bases and the J gene lost 5 bases, with 9 bases spanning the gap. The CDR3 spans 14 residues. The CDR3 bases are TGTGCCAGCAGTGGGGCAGGAAATAATTCACCCCTCCACTTT. Translation: CASSGAGNNSPLHF.

V gene TRBV18 combines with J gene TRBJ1-4; D is unresolved. The CDR3 sequence is 13 residues long. Trimming pared 3 bases from V and 7 bases from J, leaving 9 bases between. Germline values: CDR1 KGHSH, CDR2 LQKENI. The CDR3 reads CASSPGIGEKLFF. The CDR3 DNA reads TGTGCCAGCTCACCCGGGATTGGTGAAAAACTGTTTTTT. The entire variable domain, with the rest obtained from reference TRBV18 and TRBJ1-4, is as follows: NAGVMQNPRHLVRRRGQEARLRCSPMKGHSHVYWYRQLPEEGLKFMVYLQKENIIDESGMPKERFSAEFPKEGPSILRIQQVVRGDSAAYFCASSPGIGEKLFFGSGTQLSVL.

CDR3 protein: CASSLYLGRGPYNEQFF. In nucleotides, the CDR3 is TGCGCCAGCAGCTTATATTTGGGCAGGGGGCCTTACAATGAGCAGTTCTTC. The chain links TRBV5-1 to TRBJ2-1; TRBD1 matches 8 bases. This CDR3 region has 17 residues. Germline CDR1 is SGHRS and CDR2 is YFSETQ. The V segment lost 2 bases and the J segment 4 bases; nucleotides outside the gene matches: 11.